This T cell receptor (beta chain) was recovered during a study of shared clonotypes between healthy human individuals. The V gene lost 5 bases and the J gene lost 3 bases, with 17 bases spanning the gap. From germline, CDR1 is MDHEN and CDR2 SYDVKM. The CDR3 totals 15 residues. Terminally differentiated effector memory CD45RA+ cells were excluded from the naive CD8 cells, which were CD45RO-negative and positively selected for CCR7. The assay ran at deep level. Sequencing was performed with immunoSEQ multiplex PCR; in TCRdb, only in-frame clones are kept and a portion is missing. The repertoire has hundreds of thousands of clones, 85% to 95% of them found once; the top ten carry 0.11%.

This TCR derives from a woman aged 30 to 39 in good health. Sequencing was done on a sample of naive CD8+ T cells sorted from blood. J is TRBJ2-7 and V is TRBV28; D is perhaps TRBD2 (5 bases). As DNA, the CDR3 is TGTGCCAGCAGTACATACGGGGAATGGGACTACGAGCAGTACTTC. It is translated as CASSTYGEWDYEQYF.